This T cell receptor beta chain was observed in a study of siplizumab effects on memory and regulatory T cells. Study-wide results and caveats: Major contributors to the alloresponse seemed to be naive T cells, which also appeared more diverse than memory cells.

V lost 4 bases to trimming and J lost 0 bases, with 9 bases between them. Germline values: CDR1 MNHEY, CDR2 SMNVEV (reference sequence). This CDR3 spans 14 amino acids. As regards this clone: Its antigen is undetermined.

It was approximately 9.8 x 10^4 TCR templates that were assayed per sample. The data were produced by immunoSEQ multiplex PCR, yet TCRdb's version contains in-frame clones alone and is incomplete. The profile shows roughly 120,000 clones, roughly 90% of them singletons. The chain uses TRBV27 and TRBJ1-1; D is unresolved. The receptor was derived from a human donor in good health. Source material: CD4+ T cells sorted from blood. CDR3 loop: CASSSYRVNTEAFF. The CDR3 region has the DNA TGTGCCAGCAGTTCCTACAGAGTGAACACTGAAGCTTTCTTT.